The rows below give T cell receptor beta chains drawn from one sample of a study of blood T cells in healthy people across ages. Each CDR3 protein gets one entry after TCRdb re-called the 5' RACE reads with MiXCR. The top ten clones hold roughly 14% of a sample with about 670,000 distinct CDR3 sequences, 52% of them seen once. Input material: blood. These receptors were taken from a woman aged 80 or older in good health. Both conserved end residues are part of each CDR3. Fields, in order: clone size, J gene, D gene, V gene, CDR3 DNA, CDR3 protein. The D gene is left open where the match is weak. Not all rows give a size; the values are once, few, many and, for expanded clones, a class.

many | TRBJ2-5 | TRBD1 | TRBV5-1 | TGCGCCAGCAGCCATTGGAGAGGGGGCCAGGACCAAGAGACCCAGTACTTC | CASSHWRGGQDQETQYF
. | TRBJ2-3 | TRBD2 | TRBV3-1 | TGTGCCAGCAGCCCCAAACCGGGACTAGCGGGCACAGATACGCAGTATTTT | CASSPKPGLAGTDTQYF
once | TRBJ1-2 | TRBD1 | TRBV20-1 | TGCAGTGCCCTCCTGGGGACAGGGGATGGCTACACCTTC | CSALLGTGDGYTF
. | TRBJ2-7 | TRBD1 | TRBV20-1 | TGCAGTGCTCGCCTCGACAGGGGCACCTACGAGCAGTACTTC | CSARLDRGTYEQYF
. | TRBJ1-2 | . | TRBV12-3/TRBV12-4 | TGTGCCGGCAGTTTTACGGATGCCTATGGCTACACCTTC | CAGSFTDAYGYTF
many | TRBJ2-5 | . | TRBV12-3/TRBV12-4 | TGTGCCAGCAGCATGAATCCCTTTGGGACCCAGTACTTC | CASSMNPFGTQYF
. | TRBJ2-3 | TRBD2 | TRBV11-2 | TGTGCCAGCAGCTTAAGGTCCGGGGGGATAACAGATACGCAGTATTTT | CASSLRSGGITDTQYF
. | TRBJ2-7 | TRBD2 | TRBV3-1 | TGTGCCAGCAGCCCTCATGGTAGCGGGGGATACAATGAGCAGTACTTC | CASSPHGSGGYNEQYF
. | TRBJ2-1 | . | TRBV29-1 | TGCAGCGCTGGGTATGAGCAGTTCTTC | CSAGYEQFF
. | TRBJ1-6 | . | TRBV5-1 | TGCGCCAGCAGCTTGACAGAAGTGTATAATTCACCCCTCCACTTT | CASSLTEVYNSPLHF
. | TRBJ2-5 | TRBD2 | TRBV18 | TGTGCCAGCTCACCTTATGCGGGGACTAGCGTGACCCACCGAGGGGAGACCCAGTACTTC | CASSPYAGTSVTHRGETQYF
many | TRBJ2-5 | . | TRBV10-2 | TGCGCCAGCAGTGAGTCTTTGGGTCAGGTCGGAACCCAAGAGACCCAGTACTTC | CASSESLGQVGTQETQYF
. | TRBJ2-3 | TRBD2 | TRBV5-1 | TGCGCCAGCAGAATTGGGGGACTAATTTCCACAGATACGCAGTATTTT | CASRIGGLISTDTQYF
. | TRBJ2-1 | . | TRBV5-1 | TGCGCCAGCAGCCCCCATGACGCCGGTCGGGGCAATGAGCAGTTCTTC | CASSPHDAGRGNEQFF
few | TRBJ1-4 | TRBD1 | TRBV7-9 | TGTGCCAGCAAACTAGGGGGCCCTAATGAAAAACTGTTTTTT | CASKLGGPNEKLFF
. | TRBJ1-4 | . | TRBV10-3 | TGTGCCATCAGTGAAAGGGCCGGGGGTAATGAAAAACTGTTTTTT | CAISERAGGNEKLFF
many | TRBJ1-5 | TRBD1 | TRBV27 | TGTGCCAGCAGTTTGGGACAGCCTAATCAGCCCCAGCATTTT | CASSLGQPNQPQHF
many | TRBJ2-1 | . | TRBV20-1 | TGCAGTGCATTCGAGCAGAGCTCCTACAATGAGCAGTTCTTC | CSAFEQSSYNEQFF
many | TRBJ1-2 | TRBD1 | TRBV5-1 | TGCGCCAGCAGCCCTGAGGGGGACAGGAGACTCTCTAACTATGGCTACACCTTC | CASSPEGDRRLSNYGYTF
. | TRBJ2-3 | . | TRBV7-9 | TGTGCCAGCCAAATTAGCAGGAACACAGATACGCAGTATTTT | CASQISRNTDTQYF
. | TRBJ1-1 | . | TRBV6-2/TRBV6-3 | TGTGCCAGCAGTCGTGCCGACCTCTACACTGAAGCTTTCTTT | CASSRADLYTEAFF
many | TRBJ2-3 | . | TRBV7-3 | TGTGCCAGCAGCCCCTTATCTCCGCCCACTCGAGATACGCAGTATTTT | CASSPLSPPTRDTQYF
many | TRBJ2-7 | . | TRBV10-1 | TGTGCCAGCTCGGACAGCTCCTACGAGCAGTACTTC | CASSDSSYEQYF
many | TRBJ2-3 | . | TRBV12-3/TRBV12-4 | TGTGCCAGCAGTTTGGGCGGTCGCACAGATACGCAGTATTTT | CASSLGGRTDTQYF
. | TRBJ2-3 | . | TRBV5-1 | TGCGCCAGCAGCCTGGGGACCCACCGAATTAGCACAGATACGCAGTATTTT | CASSLGTHRISTDTQYF
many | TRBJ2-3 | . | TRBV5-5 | TGTGCCAGCAGCCAGGAACGGGATACGCAGTATTTT | CASSQERDTQYF
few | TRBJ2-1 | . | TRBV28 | TGTGCCAGCAGTCCCCCGGCTAGCGTCAATGAGCAGTTCTTC | CASSPPASVNEQFF
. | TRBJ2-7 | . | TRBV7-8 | TGTGCCAGCAGCTTATACAGGAGTACGAGCGGATCGAGATCCTACGAGCAGTACTTC | CASSLYRSTSGSRSYEQYF
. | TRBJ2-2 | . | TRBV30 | TGTGCCTGGGGGGGACAAACCGGGGAGCTGTTTTTT | CAWGGQTGELFF
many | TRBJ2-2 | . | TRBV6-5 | TGTGCCAGCCGACTGGACACCGGGGAGCTGTTTTTT | CASRLDTGELFF
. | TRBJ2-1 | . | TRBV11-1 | TGTGCCAGCAGCGGAGGCGGGACTCACAATGAGCAGTTCTTC | CASSGGGTHNEQFF
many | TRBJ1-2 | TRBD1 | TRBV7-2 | TGTGCCAGCAGCTTAAGGACAGGGGGAGGCTATGGCTACACCTTC | CASSLRTGGGYGYTF
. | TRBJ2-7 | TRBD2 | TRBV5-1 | TGCGCCAGCAGCCTGGGGGGGGTTATCTACAATGAGCAGTACTTC | CASSLGGVIYNEQYF
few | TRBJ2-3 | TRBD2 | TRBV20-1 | TGCAGTGCCGAACCATCAGAGTCGGGGGGGGATCGGGCAGATACGCAGTATTTT | CSAEPSESGGDRADTQYF
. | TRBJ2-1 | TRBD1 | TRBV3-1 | TGTGCCAGCAGCCAAGGACAGGGCGGGTGGCAGTTCTTC | CASSQGQGGWQFF
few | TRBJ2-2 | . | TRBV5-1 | TGCGCCAGCAGCTTGTTTGGGAACACCGGGGAGCTGTTTTTT | CASSLFGNTGELFF
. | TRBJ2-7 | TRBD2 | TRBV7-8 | TGTGCCAGCAGCTCCTCAAGGCTAGCGGGAGCTTACGAGCAGTACTTC | CASSSSRLAGAYEQYF
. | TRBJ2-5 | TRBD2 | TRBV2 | TGTGCCAGCAGTAAGACTAGCGGGGTAGCAGAGACCCAGTACTTC | CASSKTSGVAETQYF
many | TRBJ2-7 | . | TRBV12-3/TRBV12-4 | TGTGCCAGCAGGGGTTTTTGGCAGCAGTACTTC | CASRGFWQQYF
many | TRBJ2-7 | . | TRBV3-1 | TGTGCCAGCAGCCAAGGAGTAGGGGGCTCCTACGAGCAGTACTTC | CASSQGVGGSYEQYF
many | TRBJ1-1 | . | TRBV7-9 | TGCGCCAGCAGCTTACAGGGAGGAGTGCACACTGAAGCTTTCTTT | CASSLQGGVHTEAFF
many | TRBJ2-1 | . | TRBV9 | TGTGCCAGCAGCCCCCACCAAGGGACTTCCTCCTACAATGAGCAGTTCTTC | CASSPHQGTSSYNEQFF
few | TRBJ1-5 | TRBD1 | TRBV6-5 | TGTGCCAGCAGTTACTCTTGGACAGGGCTTCCCCAGCATTTT | CASSYSWTGLPQHF
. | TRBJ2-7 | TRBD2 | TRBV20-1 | TGCAGTGCTAGAGATCAGACTAGCGGAACCTACGAGCAGTACTTC | CSARDQTSGTYEQYF
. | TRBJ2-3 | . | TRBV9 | TGTGCCAGCAGTTCAGGGGGGGCCCCGGATACGCAGTATTTT | CASSSGGAPDTQYF
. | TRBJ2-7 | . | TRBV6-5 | TGTGCCAGCAGTTACTCGAGTTACGGGACGGAGGGCTCCTACGAGCAGTACTTC | CASSYSSYGTEGSYEQYF